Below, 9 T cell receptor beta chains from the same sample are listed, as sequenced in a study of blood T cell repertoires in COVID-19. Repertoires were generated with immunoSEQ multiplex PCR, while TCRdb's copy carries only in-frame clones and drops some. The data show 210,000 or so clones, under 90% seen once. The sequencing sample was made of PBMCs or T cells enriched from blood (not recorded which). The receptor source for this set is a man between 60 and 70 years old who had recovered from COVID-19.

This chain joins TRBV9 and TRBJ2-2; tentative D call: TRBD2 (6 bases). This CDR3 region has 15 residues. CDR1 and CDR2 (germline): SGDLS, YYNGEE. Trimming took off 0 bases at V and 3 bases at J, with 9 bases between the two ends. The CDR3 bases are TGTGCCAGCAGCGTAGATTTAGCGGACACCGGGGAGCTGTTTTTT. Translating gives CASSVDLADTGELFF. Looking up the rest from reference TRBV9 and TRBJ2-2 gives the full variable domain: DSGVTQTPKHLITATGQRVTLRCSPRSGDLSVYWYQQSLDQGLQFLIQYYNGEERAKGNILERFSAQQFPDLHSELNLSSLELGDSALYFCASSVDLADTGELFFGEGSRLTVL.

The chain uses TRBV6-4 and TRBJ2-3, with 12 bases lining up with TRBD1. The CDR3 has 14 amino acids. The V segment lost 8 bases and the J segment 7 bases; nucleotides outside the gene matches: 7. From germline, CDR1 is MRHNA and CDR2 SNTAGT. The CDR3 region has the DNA TGTGCCAGCTCGCGGGACAGGGGGCAAAATACGCAGTATTTT. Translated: CASSRDRGQNTQYF.

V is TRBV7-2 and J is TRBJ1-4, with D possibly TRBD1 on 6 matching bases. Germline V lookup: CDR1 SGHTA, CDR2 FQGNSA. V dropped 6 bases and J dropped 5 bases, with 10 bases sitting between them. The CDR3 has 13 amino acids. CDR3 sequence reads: CASSFGQNEKLFF. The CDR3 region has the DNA TGTGCCAGCAGTTTTGGACAGAATGAAAAACTGTTTTTT. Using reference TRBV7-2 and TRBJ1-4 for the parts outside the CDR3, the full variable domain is GAGVSQSPSNKVTEKGKDVELRCDPISGHTALYWYRQSLGQGLEFLIYFQGNSAPDKSGLPSDRFSAERTGGSVSTLTIQRTQQEDSAVYLCASSFGQNEKLFFGSGTQLSVL.

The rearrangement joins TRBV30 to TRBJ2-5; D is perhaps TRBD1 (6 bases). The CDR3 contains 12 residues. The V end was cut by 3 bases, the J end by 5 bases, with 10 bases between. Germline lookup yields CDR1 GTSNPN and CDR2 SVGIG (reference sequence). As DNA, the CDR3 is TGTGCCTGGAGAGGGGGTACGGAGACCCAGTACTTC. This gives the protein CAWRGGTETQYF.

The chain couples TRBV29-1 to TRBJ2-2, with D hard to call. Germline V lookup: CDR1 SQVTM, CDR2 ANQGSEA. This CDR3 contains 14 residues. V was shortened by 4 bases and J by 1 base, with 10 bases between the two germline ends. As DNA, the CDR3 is TGCAGCGTTGGGCACTCAGGGAACACCGGGGAGCTGTTTTTT. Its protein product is CSVGHSGNTGELFF.

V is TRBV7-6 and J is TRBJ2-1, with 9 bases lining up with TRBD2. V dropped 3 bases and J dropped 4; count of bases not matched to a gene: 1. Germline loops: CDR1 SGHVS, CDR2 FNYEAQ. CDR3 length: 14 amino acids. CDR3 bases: TGTGCCAGCAGCTTTGCGGGGGGGTACAATGAGCAGTTCTTC. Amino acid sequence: CASSFAGGYNEQFF.

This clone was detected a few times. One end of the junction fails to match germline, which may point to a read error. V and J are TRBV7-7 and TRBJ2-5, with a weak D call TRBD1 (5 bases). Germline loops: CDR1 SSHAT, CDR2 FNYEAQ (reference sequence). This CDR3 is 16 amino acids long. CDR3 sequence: CASSLDGPGKGETQYF. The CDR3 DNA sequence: TGTGCTAGCAGCTTAGATGGTCCAGGGAAGGGGGAGACCCAGTACTTC.

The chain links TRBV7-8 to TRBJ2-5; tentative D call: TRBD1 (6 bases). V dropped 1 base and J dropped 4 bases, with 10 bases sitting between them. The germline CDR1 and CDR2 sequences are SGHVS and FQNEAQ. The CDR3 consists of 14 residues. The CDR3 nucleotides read TGTGCCAGCAGCTTAGACAGGGTCAGAGAGACCCAGTACTTC. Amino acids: CASSLDRVRETQYF.

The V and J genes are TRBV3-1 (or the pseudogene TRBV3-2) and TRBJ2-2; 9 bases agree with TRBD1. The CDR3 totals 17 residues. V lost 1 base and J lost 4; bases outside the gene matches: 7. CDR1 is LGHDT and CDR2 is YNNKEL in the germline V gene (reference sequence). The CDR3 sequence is CASSQASGQGSTGELFF. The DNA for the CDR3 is TGTGCCAGCAGCCAAGCCTCGGGACAGGGATCCACCGGGGAGCTGTTTTTT.